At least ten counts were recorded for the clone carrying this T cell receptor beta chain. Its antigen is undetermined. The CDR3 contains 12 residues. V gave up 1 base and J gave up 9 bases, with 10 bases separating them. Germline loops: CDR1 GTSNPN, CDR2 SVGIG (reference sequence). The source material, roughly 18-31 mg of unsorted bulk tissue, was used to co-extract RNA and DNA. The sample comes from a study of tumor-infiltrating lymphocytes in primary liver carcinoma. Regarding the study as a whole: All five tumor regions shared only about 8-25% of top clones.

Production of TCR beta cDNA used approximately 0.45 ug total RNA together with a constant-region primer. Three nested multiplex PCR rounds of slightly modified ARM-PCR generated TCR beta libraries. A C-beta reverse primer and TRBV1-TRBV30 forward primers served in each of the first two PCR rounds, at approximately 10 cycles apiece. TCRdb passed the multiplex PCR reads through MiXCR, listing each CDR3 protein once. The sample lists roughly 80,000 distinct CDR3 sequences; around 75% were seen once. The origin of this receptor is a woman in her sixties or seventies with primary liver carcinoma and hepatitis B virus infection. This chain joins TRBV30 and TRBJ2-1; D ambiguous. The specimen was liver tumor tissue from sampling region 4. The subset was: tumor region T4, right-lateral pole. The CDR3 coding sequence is TGTGCCTGGAGTGCCTTCGTAGGTGAGCAGTTCTTC. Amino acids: CAWSAFVGEQFF.